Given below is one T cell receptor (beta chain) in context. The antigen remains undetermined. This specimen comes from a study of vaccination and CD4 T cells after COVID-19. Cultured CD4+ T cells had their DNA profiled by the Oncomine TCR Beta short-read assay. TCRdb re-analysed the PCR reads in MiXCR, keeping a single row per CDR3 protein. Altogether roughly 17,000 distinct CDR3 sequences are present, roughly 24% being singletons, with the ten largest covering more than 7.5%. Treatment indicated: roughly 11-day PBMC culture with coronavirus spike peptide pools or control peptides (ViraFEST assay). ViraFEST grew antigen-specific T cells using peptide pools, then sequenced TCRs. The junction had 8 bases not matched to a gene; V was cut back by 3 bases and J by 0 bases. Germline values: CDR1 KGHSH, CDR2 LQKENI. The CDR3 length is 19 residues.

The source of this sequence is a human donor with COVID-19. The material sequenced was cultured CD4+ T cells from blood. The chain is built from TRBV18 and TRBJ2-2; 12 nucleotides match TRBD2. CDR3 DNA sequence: TGTGCCAGCTCACCGTTCGCGGGACTAGCGGGTTCGAACACCGGGGAGCTGTTTTTT. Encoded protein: CASSPFAGLAGSNTGELFF.